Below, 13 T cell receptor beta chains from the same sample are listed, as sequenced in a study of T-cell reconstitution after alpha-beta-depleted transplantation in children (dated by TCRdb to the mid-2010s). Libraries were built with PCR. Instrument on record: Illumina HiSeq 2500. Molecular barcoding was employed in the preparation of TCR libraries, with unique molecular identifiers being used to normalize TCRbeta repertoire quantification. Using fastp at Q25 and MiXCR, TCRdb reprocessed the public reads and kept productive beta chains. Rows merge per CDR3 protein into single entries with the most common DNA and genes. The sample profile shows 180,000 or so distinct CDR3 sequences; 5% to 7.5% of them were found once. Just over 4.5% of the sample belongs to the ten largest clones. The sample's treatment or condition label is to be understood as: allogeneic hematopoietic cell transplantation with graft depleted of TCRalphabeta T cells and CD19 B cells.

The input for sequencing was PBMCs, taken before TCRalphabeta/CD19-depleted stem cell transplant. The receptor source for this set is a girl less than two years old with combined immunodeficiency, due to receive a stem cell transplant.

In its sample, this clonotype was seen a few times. The CDR3 nucleotides are TGTGCCAGCAGCCTCGACGGGCGGCCCGGGGCCCAGTACTTC. Translated, it gives CASSLDGRPGAQYF. The chain couples TRBV4-2 to TRBJ2-5; TRBD2 might be the D (5 bases). The ends were cut back, 4 bases at V and 9 bases at J, with 18 bases in the middle. This CDR3 comprises 14 residues. The germline V gene encodes CDR1 LGHNA and CDR2 YNFKEQ.

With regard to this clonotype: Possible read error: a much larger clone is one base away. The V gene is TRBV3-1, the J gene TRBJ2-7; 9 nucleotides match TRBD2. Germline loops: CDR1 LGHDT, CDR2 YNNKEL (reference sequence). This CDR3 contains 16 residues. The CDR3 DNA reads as TGTGCCAGCAGCGCCGAAGTCAGCGGGGGGACCTACGAGCGGTACTTC. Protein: CASSAEVSGGTYERYF.

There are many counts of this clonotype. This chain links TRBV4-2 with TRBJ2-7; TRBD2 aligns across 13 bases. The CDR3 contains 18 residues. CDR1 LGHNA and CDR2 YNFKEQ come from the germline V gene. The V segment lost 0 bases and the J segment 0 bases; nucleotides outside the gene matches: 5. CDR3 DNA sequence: TGTGCCAGCAGCCAAGATCGACTAGCGGGGGGCCGCTCCTACGAGCAGTACTTC. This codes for CASSQDRLAGGRSYEQYF.

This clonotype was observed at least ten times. CDR3 amino acids: CASSFAGVSYNEQFF. The CDR3 DNA reads TGTGCCAGCAGTTTCGCGGGCGTCTCCTACAATGAGCAGTTCTTC. The V and J genes are TRBV28 and TRBJ2-1; maybe TRBD2 (5 bases). The germline V gene has CDR1 MDHEN and CDR2 SYDVKM. The CDR3 is 15 residues long. The ends were cut back, 3 bases at V and 0 bases at J, with 9 bases in the middle. The variable domain in full, completed from reference TRBV28 and TRBJ2-1, reads DVKVTQSSRYLVKRTGEKVFLECVQDMDHENMFWYRQDPGLGLRLIYFSYDVKMKEKGDIPEGYSVSREKKERFSLILESASTNQTSMYLCASSFAGVSYNEQFFGPGTRLTVL.

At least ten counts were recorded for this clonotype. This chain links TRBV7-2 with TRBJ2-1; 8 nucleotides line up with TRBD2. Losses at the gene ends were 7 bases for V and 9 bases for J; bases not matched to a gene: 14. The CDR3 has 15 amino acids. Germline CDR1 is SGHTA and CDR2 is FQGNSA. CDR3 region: CASNTPGLGRSEQFF. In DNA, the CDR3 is TGTGCCAGCAACACGCCGGGACTAGGGCGAAGTGAGCAGTTCTTC.

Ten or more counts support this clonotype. The chain's CDR3 is CASSHNLFEKLFF. The CDR3 nucleotides read TGTGCCAGCAGCCACAACCTATTCGAAAAACTGTTTTTT. The chain employs TRBV12-3 or TRBV12-4 and TRBJ1-4, with D uncertain. With 6 bases removed from V and 8 bases from J, the gap between germline ends came to 13 bases. The CDR3 totals 13 residues.

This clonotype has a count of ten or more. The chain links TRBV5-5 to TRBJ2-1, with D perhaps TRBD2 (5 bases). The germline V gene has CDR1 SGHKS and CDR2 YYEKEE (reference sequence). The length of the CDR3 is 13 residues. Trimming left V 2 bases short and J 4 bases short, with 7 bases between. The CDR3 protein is CASSFWEYNEQFF. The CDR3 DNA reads TGTGCCAGCAGCTTTTGGGAGTACAATGAGCAGTTCTTC.

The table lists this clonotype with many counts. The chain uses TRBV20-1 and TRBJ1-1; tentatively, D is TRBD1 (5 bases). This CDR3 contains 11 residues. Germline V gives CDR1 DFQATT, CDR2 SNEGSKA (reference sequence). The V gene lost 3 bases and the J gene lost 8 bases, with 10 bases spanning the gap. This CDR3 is CSASREQEAFF. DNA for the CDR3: TGCAGTGCTAGCAGGGAGCAAGAAGCTTTCTTT.

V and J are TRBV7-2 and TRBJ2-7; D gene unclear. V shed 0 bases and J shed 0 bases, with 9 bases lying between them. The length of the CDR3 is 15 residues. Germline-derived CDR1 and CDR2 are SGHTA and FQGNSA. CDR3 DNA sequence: TGTGCCAGCAGCTTAGCCGTCGGCTCCTCCTACGAGCAGTACTTC. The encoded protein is CASSLAVGSSYEQYF.

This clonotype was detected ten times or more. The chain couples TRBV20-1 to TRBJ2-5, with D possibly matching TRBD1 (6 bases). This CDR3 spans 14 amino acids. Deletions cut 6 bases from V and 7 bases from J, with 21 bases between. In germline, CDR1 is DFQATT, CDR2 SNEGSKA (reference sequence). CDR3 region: CSALTGPTRGTQYF. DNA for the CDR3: TGCAGTGCCCTGACAGGCCCGACAAGGGGGACCCAGTACTTC.

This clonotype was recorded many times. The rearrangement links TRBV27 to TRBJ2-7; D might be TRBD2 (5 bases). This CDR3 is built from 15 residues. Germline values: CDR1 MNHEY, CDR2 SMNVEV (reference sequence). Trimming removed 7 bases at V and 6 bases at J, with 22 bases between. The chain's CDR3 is CASTLLPLGGAEQYF. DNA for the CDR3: TGTGCCAGCACCCTATTGCCTCTTGGAGGCGCCGAGCAGTACTTC.

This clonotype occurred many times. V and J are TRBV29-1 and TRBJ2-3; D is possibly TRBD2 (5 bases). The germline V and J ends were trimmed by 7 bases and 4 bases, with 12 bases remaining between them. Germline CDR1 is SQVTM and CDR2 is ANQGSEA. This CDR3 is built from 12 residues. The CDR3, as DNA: TGCAGCGCCTACCGGGGTGCAGATACGCAGTATTTT. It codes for CSAYRGADTQYF.

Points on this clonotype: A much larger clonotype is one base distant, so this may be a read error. The CDR3 region is CATSESGLAGRGKTQYF. In nucleotides, the CDR3 is TGTGCCACCAGTGAATCTGGACTAGCGGGACGTGGAAAGACCCAGTACTTC. The rearrangement joins TRBV24-1 to TRBJ2-5, with TRBD2 identical over 12 bases. The CDR3 is 17 residues long. Germline trimming cut 4 bases from V and 6 bases from J; bases unmatched to any gene: 11. The V gene's germline CDR1 is KGHDR and CDR2 SFDVKD.